These 5 T cell receptor beta chains were all obtained from the same sample, sequenced in a study of OX40 agonist ivuxolimab in advanced cancers. TCRdb's copy holds only in-frame clones and misses some; the assay was immunoSEQ multiplex PCR. The repertoire holds tens of thousands of clones, around 81% seen once, with 23% in the top ten. The sequencing used CD4+ or CD8+ T cells sorted from blood, collected in a trial of the OX40 agonist ivuxolimab. The receptors come from an adult with an advanced solid tumor such as melanoma, head and neck, liver or kidney cancer.

This clone was observed a few times. The J gene is TRBJ2-1, the V gene TRBV13, with 11 bases fitting TRBD2. Germline lookup yields CDR1 PRHDT and CDR2 FYEKMQ (reference sequence). This CDR3 has 16 residues. V dropped 1 base and J dropped 7; count of bases not matched to a gene: 6. The CDR3, as DNA: TGTGCCAGCAGCTTAGTGGAGACTAGCGGGACAAATGAGCAGTTCTTC. Protein sequence: CASSLVETSGTNEQFF.

The rearrangement links TRBV7-9 to TRBJ2-1; 7 positions match TRBD1. Germline loops: CDR1 SEHNR, CDR2 FQNEAQ (reference sequence). V lost 4 bases, J lost 3 bases, and 9 bases stayed unmatched. The CDR3 loop spans 16 amino acids. CDR3 nucleotides: TGTGCCAGCAGCTCCGATCGACAGGGATTCTACAATGAGCAGTTCTTC. This codes for CASSSDRQGFYNEQFF.

V and J are TRBV11-2 and TRBJ2-7; D assignment may be TRBD1 or TRBD2 (6 bases each). V was trimmed by 5 bases and J by 2 bases, leaving 19 bases between them. There are 16 residues in the CDR3. Germline V CDR1 and CDR2: SGHAT, FQNNGV. CDR3 DNA sequence: TGTGCCAGCAGCCAAAGTGCGGAGGGGGTTCCCTACGAGCAGTACTTC. As protein: CASSQSAEGVPYEQYF. Drawing the rest from reference TRBV11-2 and TRBJ2-7, the complete variable domain is EAGVAQSPRYKIIEKRQSVAFWCNPISGHATLYWYQQILGQGPKLLIQFQNNGVVDDSQLPKDRFSAERLKGVDSTLKIQPAKLEDSAVYLCASSQSAEGVPYEQYFGPGTRLTVT.

This clone was recorded only once. The rearrangement uses TRBV4-1 and TRBJ2-2, with D unresolved. This CDR3 has 13 amino acids. Germline CDR1 MGHRA, CDR2 YSYEKL. Trimming cost V 3 bases and J 4 bases, with 6 bases left between them. CDR3 DNA: TGCGCCAGCAGCCATTTCGGCACCGGGGAGCTGTTTTTT. It is translated as CASSHFGTGELFF.

The chain uses TRBV9 and TRBJ1-1; 9 bases are shared with TRBD1. The CDR3 contains 15 residues. The V gene's germline CDR1 is SGDLS and CDR2 YYNGEE. V shed 3 bases and J 3 bases; nucleotides not matched to a gene: 6. CDR3: CASSEGTGRDTEAFF. CDR3 in DNA: TGTGCCAGCAGCGAAGGGACAGGGAGGGACACTGAAGCTTTCTTT.